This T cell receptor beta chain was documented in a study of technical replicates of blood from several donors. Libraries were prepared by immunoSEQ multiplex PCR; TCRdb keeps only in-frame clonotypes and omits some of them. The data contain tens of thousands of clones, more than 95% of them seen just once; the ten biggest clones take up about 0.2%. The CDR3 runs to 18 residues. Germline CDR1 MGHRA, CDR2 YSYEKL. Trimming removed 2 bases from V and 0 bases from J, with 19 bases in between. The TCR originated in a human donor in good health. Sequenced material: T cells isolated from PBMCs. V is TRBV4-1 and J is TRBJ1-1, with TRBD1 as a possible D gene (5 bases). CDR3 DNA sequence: TGCGCCAGCAGCCAATCGATTGGGGTTCGACAGATGAACACTGAAGCTTTCTTT. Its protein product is CASSQSIGVRQMNTEAFF.